This entry lists 2 T cell receptor beta chains sequenced from one sample in a study of beta chain features in type 1 diabetes. General study findings and limits: When Type 1 diabetes patients were examined, their TCRB CDR3s proved moderately but significantly shorter in all four CD4+ subsets.

Their target antigens are unknown. Isolated RNA was reverse transcribed in full, so expressed TCRB transcripts were sequenced. Produced via immunoSEQ multiplex PCR; TCRdb's table is partial and in-frame only. The sample holds 250,000 to 300,000 clones, around 15% seen once. The sample was naive CD4+ T cells from blood. The receptors originated from a man aged 25-40 years with type 1 diabetes.

This clone has a handful of counts. This sequence joins TRBV6-5 and TRBJ2-6; TRBD2 is a possible D gene (5 bases). The CDR3 is made up of 15 amino acids. Germline assignment: CDR1 MNHEY and CDR2 SVGAGI. The V end lost 6 bases, the J end lost 3 bases, and 12 bases lay between the germline ends. The DNA of the CDR3 is TGTGCCAGCAGCCCCCCGAGGGTTGGGGCCAACGTCCTGACTTTC. Translated: CASSPPRVGANVLTF.

The rearrangement joins TRBV5-1 to TRBJ2-3; TRBD2 aligns across 9 bases. The CDR3 runs 16 residues. Trimming cost V 4 bases and J 4 bases; bases outside gene matches: 10. Per the germline V gene, CDR1 is SGHRS and CDR2 is YFSETQ. The CDR3 spells CASSLRASGTADTQYF. The CDR3 region has the DNA TGCGCCAGCAGCCTGCGGGCTAGCGGGACAGCAGATACGCAGTATTTT. Full variable domain (missing parts from reference TRBV5-1 and TRBJ2-3): KAGVTQTPRYLIKTRGQQVTLSCSPISGHRSVSWYQQTPGQGLQFLFEYFSETQRNKGNFPGRFSGRQFSNSRSEMNVSTLELGDSALYLCASSLRASGTADTQYFGPGTRLTVL.